The next 31 T cell receptor beta chains were all read from a single sample in a study of blood T cells in healthy people across ages. For the second PCR, which ran for about 7 to 11 cycles, a sample-barcoded 5' primer and a J-beta primer mix were used. TCRdb reprocessed the 5' RACE reads with MiXCR, giving one entry per CDR3 protein. The sample consists of some 1.6 million distinct CDR3 sequences, 30% to 35% of them appearing once. The sequenced sample was blood. These receptors came from a young woman in good health.

The chain joins TRBV6-6 to TRBJ1-5; D remains ambiguous. The V end was cut by 2 bases, the J end by 2 bases, with 16 bases between. This CDR3 has 17 residues. From germline, CDR1 is MNHNY and CDR2 SVGAGI (reference sequence). The CDR3 loop reads CASSYEGASIGNQPQHF. CDR3 nucleotide sequence: TGTGCCAGCAGTTACGAGGGAGCCTCAATTGGCAATCAGCCCCAGCATTTT.

This chain connects TRBV6-6 to TRBJ2-1; D may be TRBD2 (5 bases). The CDR3 spans 15 residues. V gave up 5 bases and J gave up 5 bases, with 16 bases separating them. CDR1 is MNHNY, CDR2 SVGAGI, per germline (reference sequence). This CDR3 reads CASSAKERNDNEQFF. The CDR3 DNA reads as TGTGCCAGCAGTGCGAAGGAGCGGAACGACAATGAGCAGTTCTTC.

The V and J genes are TRBV4-1 and TRBJ1-5; 8 nucleotides line up with TRBD1. This CDR3 has 17 amino acids. The germline gives CDR1 MGHRA, CDR2 YSYEKL. J lost 3 bases, V lost 6 bases, and 13 bases had no gene match. CDR3 nucleotide sequence: TGCGCCAGCAGGGACTCCGCCAGGACAGGGAACAATCAGCCCCAGCATTTT. Translation gives CASRDSARTGNNQPQHF.

The DNA of the CDR3 is TGCAGTGCTTCCGGGACTAGCGGCCCCTACGAGCAGTACTTC. As protein: CSASGTSGPYEQYF. The chain is built from TRBV20-1 and TRBJ2-7; 11 nucleotides agree with TRBD2. Trimming removed 5 bases from V and 2 bases from J; junction bases left unmatched: 5. This CDR3 is built from 14 residues. Germline lookup yields CDR1 DFQATT and CDR2 SNEGSKA (reference sequence).

The chain employs TRBV2 and TRBJ2-7; D may be TRBD1 (5 bases). The CDR3 has 13 amino acids. V lost 6 bases and J 1 base, leaving 10 bases between the germline ends. Germline values: CDR1 SNHLY, CDR2 FYNNEI. CDR3 amino acids: CASRGAESYEQYF. CDR3 sequence (DNA): TGTGCCAGCAGAGGGGCCGAGTCCTACGAGCAGTACTTC.

Concerning this clonotype itself: Mismatch with germline at one junction end may stem from a read error. V usage is TRBV15 and J usage is TRBJ2-5, with a possible D match to TRBD1 (7 bases). The germline gives CDR1 LNHNV, CDR2 YYDKDF (reference sequence). The CDR3 has 11 residues. CDR3 residues: CAARGEETQYF. Written as DNA, the CDR3 is TGTGCCGCCAGGGGGGAAGAGACCCAGTACTTC.

This clonotype was recorded once. This rearrangement joins TRBV10-3 to TRBJ2-2, with TRBD2 identical over 10 bases. CDR3 size: 18 residues. CDR1 ENHRY and CDR2 SYGVKD come from the germline V gene. J was trimmed by 1 base and V by 0 bases; bases with no gene match: 5. The CDR3 region has the DNA TGTGCCATCAGTGAGTCGTCGAGCGGGAGGGTGAACACCGGGGAGCTGTTTTTT. It yields the protein CAISESSSGRVNTGELFF.

The DNA for the CDR3 is TGTGCCATCGTGGGGAACACCGGGGAGCTGTTTTTT. This codes for CAIVGNTGELFF. The genes are TRBV10-3 and TRBJ2-2; no clear D. In germline, CDR1 is ENHRY, CDR2 SYGVKD. The germline V and J ends were trimmed by 8 bases and 1 base, with 5 bases remaining between them. This CDR3 is built from 12 residues.

V is TRBV20-1 and J is TRBJ1-4; the D gene is possibly TRBD1 (6 bases). Germline V gene sequence: CDR1 DFQATT, CDR2 SNEGSKA (reference sequence). The CDR3 runs to 14 residues. The V end was cut by 5 bases, the J end by 8 bases, with 18 bases between. CDR3 amino acids: CSAVKAGVEEKLFF. CDR3 DNA sequence: TGCAGTGCTGTTAAAGCAGGGGTAGAGGAAAAACTGTTTTTT.

The chain employs TRBV20-1 and TRBJ2-7; 9 positions agree with TRBD1. From germline, CDR1 is DFQATT and CDR2 SNEGSKA (reference sequence). V lost 6 bases to trimming and J lost 2 bases; unmatched junction nucleotides: 8. The CDR3 spans 14 residues. This CDR3 reads CSAHSGTGTYEQYF. CDR3 nucleotide sequence: TGCAGTGCACATTCCGGGACAGGGACCTACGAGCAGTACTTC.

This clonotype was observed a handful of times. The rearrangement links TRBV20-1 to TRBJ2-1; D is uncertain. Germline values: CDR1 DFQATT, CDR2 SNEGSKA (reference sequence). V was pared by 6 bases and J by 0 bases, with 18 bases between. This CDR3 is 16 amino acids long. CDR3 loop: CSAHRRTAASYNEQFF. The CDR3 nucleotides read TGCAGTGCCCACCGTCGTACAGCTGCCTCCTACAATGAGCAGTTCTTC.

This clonotype came up a few times. The rearrangement uses TRBV7-3 and TRBJ2-1, with 10 bases fitting TRBD2. This CDR3 spans 15 amino acids. V shed 1 base, J shed 7 bases, and the junction held 4 bases outside the gene matches. Germline V gives CDR1 SGHTA, CDR2 FQGTGA. CDR3: CASSLMSGGVNEQFF. In DNA form, the CDR3 reads TGTGCCAGCAGCTTAATGAGCGGGGGGGTAAATGAGCAGTTCTTC.

This clonotype was recorded once. The CDR3 DNA follows: TGTGCCAGCAAGGCCAGCCGAGAGACCCAGTACTTC. Amino acid sequence: CASKASRETQYF. The rearrangement uses TRBV28 and TRBJ2-5; no clear D gene. The germline V gene has CDR1 MDHEN and CDR2 SYDVKM. V lost 7 bases and J 4 bases, leaving 10 bases between the germline ends. The length of the CDR3 is 12 residues. Together with reference TRBV28 and TRBJ2-5, the CDR3 gives the full variable domain: DVKVTQSSRYLVKRTGEKVFLECVQDMDHENMFWYRQDPGLGLRLIYFSYDVKMKEKGDIPEGYSVSREKKERFSLILESASTNQTSMYLCASKASRETQYFGPGTRLLVL.

This clonotype was observed a few times. This sequence joins TRBV5-1 and TRBJ2-1; either TRBD1 or TRBD2 may fit D (5 bases each). From germline, CDR1 is SGHRS and CDR2 YFSETQ. Trimming removed 4 bases at V and 3 bases at J, with 11 bases between. The CDR3 runs to 14 residues. The CDR3 region is CASSPGAVYNEQFF. In nucleotides, the CDR3 is TGCGCCAGCAGCCCCGGGGCGGTCTACAATGAGCAGTTCTTC.

The chain recombines TRBV20-1 with TRBJ1-5; D remains ambiguous. CDR1 is DFQATT and CDR2 is SNEGSKA in the germline V gene (reference sequence). Between the trimmed V and J ends, which lost 6 bases and 5 bases, there was a span of 20 bases. The CDR3 covers 15 residues. The CDR3 sequence: CSAIRGFSGDQPQHF. The CDR3 DNA reads TGCAGTGCCATTCGTGGGTTCTCCGGGGATCAGCCCCAGCATTTT.

This clonotype has just a few counts. J is TRBJ1-4 and V is TRBV10-3; perhaps TRBD1 as D (6 bases). From germline, CDR1 is ENHRY and CDR2 SYGVKD. This CDR3 spans 16 amino acids. The V end lost 0 bases, the J end lost 8 bases, and 16 bases lay between the germline ends. The CDR3 sequence: CAISESRGQLKEKLFF. The CDR3 coding sequence is TGTGCCATCAGTGAGTCTCGGGGACAACTGAAAGAAAAACTGTTTTTT.

On this clonotype itself: The junction and the germline gene differ at one end; a read error may be behind it. V is TRBV7-2 and J is TRBJ2-7; 8 bases agree with TRBD2. The CDR3 has 17 amino acids. In germline, CDR1 is SGHTA, CDR2 FQGNSA. The CDR3 spells CASSSASGKAGGYEQYF. The CDR3 DNA sequence: TGTGCTAGCAGCTCTGCTTCAGGAAAGGCGGGGGGCTACGAGCAGTACTTC.

This clonotype appeared a few times. The chain carries TRBV4-1 and TRBJ1-6; maybe TRBD1 (5 bases). Germline V gives CDR1 MGHRA, CDR2 YSYEKL. The V end lost 1 base, the J end lost 1 base, and 8 bases lay between the germline ends. The CDR3 sequence is 16 residues long. The CDR3 coding sequence is TGCGCCAGCAGCCAAGCGGGGGGGTCCTATAATTCACCCCTCCACTTT. Translation gives CASSQAGGSYNSPLHF.

This clonotype was observed a few times. The chain joins TRBV6-1 to TRBJ1-5, with D possibly matching TRBD1 (5 bases). The CDR3 loop spans 18 amino acids. The V and J ends lost 6 bases and 0 bases respectively, with 21 bases between them. Germline CDR1 and CDR2: MNHNS and SASEGT. CDR3: CASRLNPGQTYSNQPQHF. In DNA form, the CDR3 reads TGTGCCAGCAGACTCAACCCAGGGCAGACATATAGCAATCAGCCCCAGCATTTT.

The chain is built from TRBV6-2 or TRBV6-3 and TRBJ2-3, with TRBD2 matching over 9 bases. The ends lost 7 bases at V and 2 bases at J; junction bases unmatched: 10. Germline CDR1 MNHEY, CDR2 SVGEGT. CDR3 size: 16 residues. In nucleotides, the CDR3 is TGTGCCAGCACCCCAGCGGGGGGAATTATCACAGATACGCAGTATTTT. Encoded protein: CASTPAGGIITDTQYF.

The chain links TRBV7-6 to TRBJ2-5, with 9 bases aligning to TRBD2. CDR3 length: 14 amino acids. Germline CDR1 SGHVS, CDR2 FNYEAQ. The V gene end was trimmed by 1 base and the J gene end by 5 bases; junction bases not matched to a gene: 2. The CDR3 spells CASSLGGLAETQYF. CDR3 DNA sequence: TGTGCCAGCAGCTTAGGTGGACTAGCGGAGACCCAGTACTTC.

The chain combines TRBV5-6 with TRBJ2-1; D remains ambiguous. Trimming removed 0 bases at V and 9 bases at J, with 7 bases between. Germline assignment: CDR1 SGHDT and CDR2 YYEEEE. The CDR3 contains 12 residues. CDR3 bases: TGTGCCAGCAGCTTGGACGAGACTGAGCAGTTCTTC. Translated: CASSLDETEQFF.

The V and J genes are TRBV15 and TRBJ2-5, with D perhaps being TRBD1 or TRBD2 (5 bases each). V lost 1 base, J lost 5 bases, and 11 bases lay in between. The CDR3 length is 14 residues. Germline CDR1 LNHNV, CDR2 YYDKDF (reference sequence). The CDR3 sequence is CATSRGGESETQYF. In nucleotides, the CDR3 is TGTGCCACCAGCAGAGGAGGGGAGAGCGAGACCCAGTACTTC. The full variable domain, completed using reference TRBV15 and TRBJ2-5, is DAMVIQNPRYQVTQFGKPVTLSCSQTLNHNVMYWYQQKSSQAPKLLFHYYDKDFNNEADTPDNFQSRRPNTSFCFLDIRSPGLGDTAMYLCATSRGGESETQYFGPGTRLLVL.

The chain uses TRBV28 and TRBJ1-1, with a possible D match to TRBD1 (6 bases). CDR1 MDHEN and CDR2 SYDVKM come from the germline V gene. Trimming took off 6 bases at V and 3 bases at J, with 14 bases between the two ends. The CDR3 has 14 amino acids. The DNA of the CDR3 is TGTGCCAGCAGGTTTCGGGGGGCGGACACTGAAGCTTTCTTT. Translating gives CASRFRGADTEAFF.

This clonotype was picked up a small number of times. This chain connects TRBV29-1 to TRBJ1-2; D is unclear. CDR3 size: 12 residues. Trimming stripped 3 bases from V and 6 bases from J, with 11 bases between. Germline lookup yields CDR1 SQVTM and CDR2 ANQGSEA. Here the CDR3 reads CSVDATSHGYTF. The CDR3 bases are TGCAGCGTTGACGCGACGTCGCATGGCTACACCTTC.

This rearrangement joins TRBV5-1 to TRBJ1-1, with D possibly being TRBD1 (5 bases). Germline loops: CDR1 SGHRS, CDR2 YFSETQ. The CDR3 length is 16 residues. V was pared by 0 bases and J by 1 base, with 13 bases between. This CDR3 reads CASSLGQGGENTEAFF. CDR3 in DNA: TGCGCCAGCAGCTTGGGGCAGGGAGGGGAGAACACTGAAGCTTTCTTT.

This clonotype was found a few times. V and J are TRBV3-1 and TRBJ1-1; D is undetermined. The CDR3 runs to 13 residues. Trimming shortened V by 2 bases and J by 6 bases, and 10 bases separated the two germline ends. Germline CDR1 reads LGHDT; CDR2 reads YNNKEL (reference sequence). CDR3 region: CASSQRMVSEAFF. The CDR3 DNA reads as TGTGCCAGCAGCCAAAGGATGGTCTCTGAAGCTTTCTTT. Full variable domain (remainder filled in from reference TRBV3-1 and TRBJ1-1): DTAVSQTPKYLVTQMGNDKSIKCEQNLGHDTMYWYKQDSKKFLKIMFSYNNKELIINETVPNRFSPKSPDKAHLNLHINSLELGDSAVYFCASSQRMVSEAFFGQGTRLTVV.

This clonotype was detected a few times. Since no conserved phenylalanine or tryptophan closes the CDR3, a read error is the likely cause. The chain is built from TRBV10-3 and TRBJ2-4; 8 nucleotides agree with TRBD1. J was trimmed by 8 bases and V by 4 bases; bases with no gene match: 4. The CDR3 contains 13 residues. Germline V CDR1 and CDR2: ENHRY, SYGVKD. CDR3 loop: CAISAADRDIQYL. CDR3 sequence (DNA): TGTGCCATCAGTGCGGCGGACAGGGACATTCAGTACCTC.

This clonotype occurred once. Possible read error: a much larger clone is one base away. The V gene is TRBV5-1, the J gene TRBJ2-5, with unresolved D. The J call may be faulty, since TRBJ2-7 better matches the DNA end. The V gene's germline CDR1 is SGHRS and CDR2 YFSETQ. This CDR3 is 15 amino acids long. This CDR3 reads CASSSGWGSPYEQYF. CDR3 nucleotide sequence: TGCGCCAGCAGCTCCGGGTGGGGATCCCCCTACGAGCAGTACTTC.

This chain links TRBV9 with TRBJ2-1, with D possibly being TRBD2 (6 bases). There are 17 residues in the CDR3. Trimming took 2 bases from V and 5 from J, leaving 20 bases between them. Germline lookup yields CDR1 SGDLS and CDR2 YYNGEE. For the CDR3, the DNA is TGTGCCAGCAGCGTGGGCCCTGGCGGGGTGATGGACAATGAGCAGTTCTTC. Its translation is CASSVGPGGVMDNEQFF.

The chain joins TRBV9 to TRBJ2-1; TRBD1 matches at 7 bases. This CDR3 is built from 15 residues. CDR1 is SGDLS and CDR2 is YYNGEE in the germline V gene. V was pared by 1 base and J by 4 bases, with 5 bases of the junction left unmatched. CDR3 nucleotides: TGTGCCAGCAGCGTACCGAGGGGGCCGTACAATGAGCAGTTCTTC. This translates into CASSVPRGPYNEQFF.